The 29 T cell receptor beta chains given below trace back to one sample, sequenced in a study of T cell responses to AZD1222 COVID-19 vaccine. Profiled with immunoSEQ multiplex PCR; TCRdb holds only in-frame clones, not every one. The top ten clones hold more than 6.5% of a sample with 160,000 or so clones, 88% of them seen once. The sequencing here drew on peripheral blood, taken after recovery from COVID-19. The receptors shown here come from an adult who had recovered from COVID-19.

The V and J genes are TRBV11-2 and TRBJ1-2; D unclear. The CDR3 consists of 13 residues. Between the trimmed V and J ends, which lost 5 bases and 0 bases, there was a span of 7 bases. Germline lookup yields CDR1 SGHAT and CDR2 FQNNGV. This CDR3 is CASSARSNYGYTF. The CDR3 DNA reads as TGTGCCAGCAGCGCTCGATCTAACTATGGCTACACCTTC.

This rearrangement joins TRBV28 to TRBJ2-7; 12 nucleotides align to TRBD2. J was trimmed by 6 bases and V by 5 bases; bases with no gene match: 5. CDR1 is MDHEN and CDR2 is SYDVKM in the germline V gene. The CDR3 spans 14 residues. CDR3 nucleotides: TGTGCCAGCAGTCCCCTAGCGGGAGGGTTCGAGCAGTACTTC. This codes for CASSPLAGGFEQYF.

This chain connects TRBV11-2 to TRBJ2-7; D might be TRBD1 (6 bases). V dropped 1 base and J dropped 0 bases, with 13 bases sitting between them. CDR1 SGHAT and CDR2 FQNNGV come from the germline V gene. There are 16 residues in the CDR3. The CDR3 protein is CASSLAAGDSSYEQYF. The CDR3 bases are TGTGCCAGCAGCTTAGCGGCAGGGGATAGCTCCTACGAGCAGTACTTC. The full variable domain, completed using reference TRBV11-2 and TRBJ2-7, is EAGVAQSPRYKIIEKRQSVAFWCNPISGHATLYWYQQILGQGPKLLIQFQNNGVVDDSQLPKDRFSAERLKGVDSTLKIQPAKLEDSAVYLCASSLAAGDSSYEQYFGPGTRLTVT.

The genes are TRBV2 and TRBJ1-1; D gene uncertain. The length of the CDR3 is 13 residues. Germline lookup yields CDR1 SNHLY and CDR2 FYNNEI. Between the trimmed V and J ends, which lost 8 bases and 5 bases, there was a span of 15 bases. The CDR3 DNA reads as TGTGCCAGCGCGCTCCAGGTAGTAACTGAAGCTTTCTTT. Protein product: CASALQVVTEAFF.

The gene calls are TRBV9 and TRBJ2-1, with D possibly being TRBD2 (7 bases). This CDR3 is built from 15 residues. V dropped 0 bases and J dropped 9 bases, with 16 bases sitting between them. Germline CDR1 SGDLS, CDR2 YYNGEE. DNA of the CDR3: TGTGCCAGCAGCGTAGTGGCGGGGGCCTCCCCTGAGCAGTTCTTC. Amino acid sequence: CASSVVAGASPEQFF. Variable domain in full (rest from reference TRBV9 and TRBJ2-1): DSGVTQTPKHLITATGQRVTLRCSPRSGDLSVYWYQQSLDQGLQFLIQYYNGEERAKGNILERFSAQQFPDLHSELNLSSLELGDSALYFCASSVVAGASPEQFFGPGTRLTVL.

This clone was seen just once. This rearrangement joins TRBV29-1 to TRBJ2-7; D tentatively fits TRBD1 or TRBD2 (6 bases each). Germline V gene lookup returns CDR1 SQVTM and CDR2 ANQGSEA. The V and J ends lost 4 bases and 5 bases respectively, with 12 bases between them. CDR3 length equals 12 residues. In DNA form, the CDR3 reads TGCAGCGTTGGGCCCGGGGGCCACGAGCAGTACTTC. Its protein product is CSVGPGGHEQYF.

The chain uses TRBV6-1 and TRBJ2-7; D assignment may be TRBD1 or TRBD2 (5 bases each). V was trimmed by 2 bases and J by 3 bases, leaving 11 bases between them. The CDR3 totals 14 residues. Germline CDR1 is MNHNS and CDR2 is SASEGT. The CDR3 nucleotides read TGTGCCAGCAGTGAATCGGGACCGAGCTACGAGCAGTACTTC. This encodes CASSESGPSYEQYF.

In this sample, this clone turned up once. The rearrangement links TRBV3-1 (or the pseudogene TRBV3-2) to TRBJ2-3, with D perhaps TRBD1 (6 bases). Between the trimmed V and J ends, which lost 3 bases and 9 bases, there was a span of 16 bases. Germline lookup yields CDR1 LGHDT and CDR2 YNNKEL (reference sequence). The CDR3 sequence is 14 residues long. This CDR3 is CASSQGQRGITQYF. The DNA of the CDR3 is TGTGCCAGCAGCCAGGGCCAGAGGGGGATAACGCAGTATTTT.

The chain is built from TRBV5-1 and TRBJ2-2, with a tentative D call TRBD2 (7 bases). In germline, CDR1 is SGHRS, CDR2 YFSETQ. The CDR3 extends over 15 amino acids. The V and J ends lost 3 bases and 6 bases respectively, with 15 bases between them. The CDR3 is CASSSGRGGAGELFF. The CDR3 nucleotides read TGCGCCAGCAGCTCTGGCAGGGGAGGGGCCGGGGAGCTGTTTTTT. Together with reference TRBV5-1 and TRBJ2-2, the CDR3 gives the full variable domain: KAGVTQTPRYLIKTRGQQVTLSCSPISGHRSVSWYQQTPGQGLQFLFEYFSETQRNKGNFPGRFSGRQFSNSRSEMNVSTLELGDSALYLCASSSGRGGAGELFFGEGSRLTVL.

V gene TRBV3-1 (or the pseudogene TRBV3-2) combines with J gene TRBJ2-2, with 7 bases identical to TRBD2. Germline lookup yields CDR1 LGHDT and CDR2 YNNKEL (reference sequence). The junction had 2 bases not matched to a gene; V was cut back by 1 base and J by 3 bases. The CDR3 sequence is 15 residues long. For the CDR3, the DNA is TGTGCCAGCAGCCAAGGGGGGGGGTACACCGGGGAGCTGTTTTTT. Protein product: CASSQGGGYTGELFF.

This clone has a single count. The rearrangement joins TRBV19 to TRBJ2-1, with D possibly TRBD1 on 6 matching bases. Germline assignment: CDR1 LNHDA and CDR2 SQIVND (reference sequence). V gave up 6 bases and J gave up 0 bases, with 12 bases separating them. The CDR3 has 15 amino acids. In DNA form, the CDR3 reads TGTGCCAGTAGCTACCAGGGGAGCTCCTACAATGAGCAGTTCTTC. Translated, it gives CASSYQGSSYNEQFF.

This clone was observed a handful of times. The CDR3 region has the DNA TGTGCCAGTAGTATCCGACATCTTAGCAATCAGCCCCAGCATTTT. It codes for CASSIRHLSNQPQHF. The rearrangement uses TRBV19 and TRBJ1-5, with unresolved D. CDR3 size: 15 residues. CDR1 LNHDA and CDR2 SQIVND come from the germline V gene (reference sequence). V was shortened by 3 bases and J by 0 bases, with 9 bases between the two germline ends.

The J gene is TRBJ1-6, the V gene TRBV5-1, with 9 bases that match TRBD1. J gave up 9 bases and V 4 bases, and 11 bases lay outside the gene matches. The germline CDR1 and CDR2 sequences are SGHRS and YFSETQ. The CDR3 has 16 amino acids. The CDR3 DNA follows: TGCGCCAGCAGCCGAGTCCGGGACAGGGTCCCTTCACCCCTCCACTTT. Residues: CASSRVRDRVPSPLHF. Variable domain in full (rest from reference TRBV5-1 and TRBJ1-6): KAGVTQTPRYLIKTRGQQVTLSCSPISGHRSVSWYQQTPGQGLQFLFEYFSETQRNKGNFPGRFSGRQFSNSRSEMNVSTLELGDSALYLCASSRVRDRVPSPLHFGNGTRLTVT.

The chain recombines TRBV9 with TRBJ1-2; the match to TRBD1 covers 8 bases. The CDR3 runs 14 residues. Germline values: CDR1 SGDLS, CDR2 YYNGEE. V dropped 4 bases and J dropped 6; count of bases not matched to a gene: 8. The CDR3 nucleotides read TGTGCCAGCAGCCTAGTGGGACAGGCGGATGGCTACACCTTC. Its protein is CASSLVGQADGYTF.

V and J are TRBV5-1 and TRBJ2-3; 10 nucleotides agree with TRBD2. The CDR3 contains 15 residues. Germline values: CDR1 SGHRS, CDR2 YFSETQ. V was pared by 3 bases and J by 1 base, with 2 bases of the junction left unmatched. In nucleotides, the CDR3 is TGCGCCAGCAGCTCCGGACTAGCGGGCACAGATACGCAGTATTTT. Its protein is CASSSGLAGTDTQYF.

The chain links TRBV5-1 to TRBJ2-4; 8 nucleotides align to TRBD2. After removal of 2 bases from V and 3 bases from J, the junction contained 4 bases not matched to a gene. The CDR3 has 15 residues. Germline assignment: CDR1 SGHRS and CDR2 YFSETQ. CDR3 DNA: TGCGCCAGCAGCTTAGCGGGAGATGGCAAAAACATTCAGTACTTC. Encoded protein: CASSLAGDGKNIQYF.

This clone was recorded only once. The rearrangement uses TRBV27 and TRBJ1-2; D is unresolved. Germline values: CDR1 MNHEY, CDR2 SMNVEV (reference sequence). Trimming left V 6 bases short and J 2 bases short, with 16 bases between. CDR3 size: 15 residues. CDR3 sequence reads: CASSRYLTANYGYTF. The CDR3, as DNA: TGTGCCAGCAGCCGCTACCTTACAGCGAACTATGGCTACACCTTC.

V is TRBV27 and J is TRBJ1-6; no firm D call. V was cut by 3 bases and J by 10 bases, with 7 bases left in between. Germline loops: CDR1 MNHEY, CDR2 SMNVEV (reference sequence). This CDR3 is built from 12 residues. The CDR3 region has the DNA TGTGCCAGCAGTTTCATGCAGTCACCCCTCCACTTT. This sequence encodes CASSFMQSPLHF.

V is TRBV18 and J is TRBJ2-2, with D possibly being TRBD2 (6 bases). Trimming took off 5 bases at V and 4 bases at J, with 14 bases between the two ends. Germline V gene data show CDR1 as KGHSH and CDR2 as LQKENI. CDR3 length: 15 amino acids. The CDR3 here is CASSNEQRATGELFF. The DNA of the CDR3 is TGTGCCAGCTCAAACGAGCAGCGGGCCACCGGGGAGCTGTTTTTT.

The J gene is TRBJ2-1, the V gene TRBV5-1, with 7 positions matching TRBD2. CDR1 and CDR2 from the germline V gene are SGHRS and YFSETQ. Losses at the gene ends were 3 bases for V and 0 bases for J; bases not matched to a gene: 3. The CDR3 contains 15 residues. CDR3 region: CASSSSGGSYNEQFF. DNA for the CDR3: TGCGCCAGCAGCTCCTCGGGGGGCTCCTACAATGAGCAGTTCTTC.

The chain is built from TRBV5-7 and TRBJ1-1, with 8 nucleotides matching TRBD1. TRBV5-7 is reported as an ORF; its role is uncertain. Unmatched junction bases numbered 4, after V lost 0 bases and J lost 6 bases. The CDR3 runs 14 residues. Here the CDR3 reads CASSLGQGNPEAFF. CDR3 DNA: TGTGCCAGCAGCTTGGGACAGGGGAATCCTGAAGCTTTCTTT.

This rearrangement joins TRBV27 to TRBJ1-1; 7 bases map to TRBD1. This CDR3 has 14 residues. After removal of 5 bases from V and 1 base from J, the junction contained 4 bases not matched to a gene. From germline, CDR1 is MNHEY and CDR2 SMNVEV (reference sequence). Here the CDR3 DNA reads TGTGCCAGCAGTGTGACAGGGCAGAACACTGAAGCTTTCTTT. Translation: CASSVTGQNTEAFF.

The chain employs TRBV27 and TRBJ2-3; D is ambiguous. Trimming removed 5 bases at V and 2 bases at J, with 14 bases between. CDR3 length equals 15 residues. Germline V CDR1 and CDR2: MNHEY, SMNVEV (reference sequence). CDR3 in amino acids: CASSSLVLNTDTQYF. As DNA, the CDR3 is TGTGCCAGCAGTAGTTTGGTTCTTAACACAGATACGCAGTATTTT.

This chain links TRBV18 with TRBJ1-3; D is unclear. CDR1 and CDR2 (germline): KGHSH, LQKENI. The CDR3 sequence is 17 residues long. The ends were cut back, 0 bases at V and 0 bases at J, with 12 bases in the middle. For the CDR3, the DNA is TGTGCCAGCTCACCACCGGGGTCGCTTTACTCTGGAAACACCATATATTTT. It codes for CASSPPGSLYSGNTIYF.

The chain recombines TRBV18 with TRBJ2-2; TRBD1 is a possible D gene (6 bases). The V end was cut by 3 bases, the J end by 0 bases, with 11 bases between. Germline CDR1 reads KGHSH; CDR2 reads LQKENI. The CDR3 is 16 amino acids. DNA for the CDR3: TGTGCCAGCTCACCCTCCGGGACACCGAACACCGGGGAGCTGTTTTTT. It translates to CASSPSGTPNTGELFF.

This clone was recorded once. The J gene is TRBJ2-7, the V gene TRBV28; weak D call: TRBD2 (6 bases). Trimming left V 2 bases short and J 3 bases short, with 17 bases between. Looked up from germline, CDR1 is MDHEN and CDR2 is SYDVKM. This CDR3 is built from 16 residues. CDR3 sequence reads: CASSLPGPGTYYEQYF. The DNA of the CDR3 is TGTGCCAGCAGTTTACCCGGGCCAGGGACTTACTACGAGCAGTACTTC. Looking up the rest from reference TRBV28 and TRBJ2-7 gives the full variable domain: DVKVTQSSRYLVKRTGEKVFLECVQDMDHENMFWYRQDPGLGLRLIYFSYDVKMKEKGDIPEGYSVSREKKERFSLILESASTNQTSMYLCASSLPGPGTYYEQYFGPGTRLTVT.

The gene calls are TRBV12-5 and TRBJ2-7; D gene uncertain. This CDR3 contains 14 residues. Germline values: CDR1 LGHNT, CDR2 FRNRAP. The ends were cut back, 2 bases at V and 1 base at J, with 9 bases in the middle. CDR3 coding DNA: TGTGCTAGTGGTTTGTTGGTGGGGTCCTACGAGCAGTACTTC. Its translation is CASGLLVGSYEQYF.

The chain combines TRBV5-6 with TRBJ2-6; 10 bases map to TRBD1. The CDR3 is 18 amino acids. J lost 4 bases, V lost 1 base, and 8 bases had no gene match. Per the germline V gene, CDR1 is SGHDT and CDR2 is YYEEEE. The CDR3 sequence: CASSLPGTGVPGANVLTF. The CDR3 region has the DNA TGTGCCAGCAGCTTGCCCGGGACAGGGGTGCCCGGGGCCAACGTCCTGACTTTC.

This rearrangement joins TRBV19 to TRBJ1-4; D is unresolved. The CDR3 contains 14 residues. Trimming took off 7 bases at V and 8 bases at J, with 17 bases between the two ends. Germline loops: CDR1 LNHDA, CDR2 SQIVND (reference sequence). Written as DNA, the CDR3 is TGTGCCAGTACCAACTCGGTGTGGGGAGAAAAACTGTTTTTT. This sequence encodes CASTNSVWGEKLFF.